This T cell receptor (beta chain) was captured by sequencing in a study of graft-versus-host responses after intestinal transplantation (dated by TCRdb to the early 2020s). Broadly, across the study: The transplants that recipients received were multivisceral, liver-intestinal, or isolated intestinal. Of the 20 to 30 intestinal transplant recipients enrolled in the cohort, one of whom was a retransplant, 3 patients without pretransplant specimens were excluded. Rather than being sequenced by the commercial service, samples from a few later patients were sequenced in-house on an Illumina MiSeq and processed with MiXCR. Anti-thymocyte globulin induction was given to all recipients, followed by maintenance tacrolimus and steroids for approximately three years. Bulk TCR-beta CDR3 sequencing was used to track graft-versus-host and host-versus-graft alloreactive T cell clones in the graft, circulation and bone marrow after intestinal transplantation. To identify alloreactive clones, pre-transplant mixed lymphocyte reaction products were sequenced and then compared with unstimulated pre-transplant donor and recipient T cells. A peak of at least 4% donor T cells among recipient peripheral blood mononuclear cells was the definition used for donor T cell macrochimerism.

To prepare the library, the immunoSEQ multiplex PCR assay was applied. For most patients, high-throughput TCR-beta CDR3 sequencing of genomic DNA was performed by Adaptive Biotechnologies. The paper's data handling went like this. TCR sequencing data for 18 patients were retrieved from Adaptive's ImmunoSEQ software; a few other patients were processed with MiXCR and VDJtools. Because the origin of CDR3 nucleotide sequences shared between donor and recipient could not be assigned, those sequences were removed. To be classed as alloreactive, a clone needed at least 2-fold expansion over unstimulated cells and a minimum CFSE-low frequency of 0.002% (template counts) or 0.001% (read counts). Mappable clones were those detected in sequenced pre-transplant spleen, lymph node, or MLR CFSE-low populations of the donor or recipient. The cumulative frequency of alloreactive clones was calculated as a percentage of all sequences, weighted by copy number. TCRdb re-hosts the immuneACCESS table, in-frame sequences only. Its copies lack some clones; in the studies checked, an unresolved V gene accounts for under half of them, and the cause for the rest is not known. V and J calls and clone size are copied from that table; D and trimming were computed from the DNA. The sample has some 46,000 clones on record, over 85% of them singletons. The ten biggest clones cover about 1.4% of the sample.

A word on this clone: The specificity of this receptor is unknown. No base quality values were provided; no much bigger clone lies one nucleotide off.

What the research found in general, with its limitations: Conclusions were limited by the relatively low number and heterogeneity of intestinal transplant patients. Early after transplant, peak levels of circulating GvH clones were associated with declines in HvG clones. GvH clones were detected in recipient bone marrow, and some of these GvH clones were observed earlier in ileal mucosa or blood, consistent with an intestinal mucosal origin. High GvH to HvG T cell clonal ratios were observed in the allografts of patients with donor T cell macrochimerism.

V gives up 6 bases and J gives up 7 bases, and the segment between their germline ends measures 13 bases. There are 13 amino acids in the CDR3, from cysteine to phenylalanine inclusive. The read is trimmed to its CDR3 DNA, 39 bases read in frame from base 1. The germline V gene encodes CDR1 SQVTM and CDR2 ANQGSEA. Blood samples were collected up to 4 times in the first month after transplant and then at least monthly when available. The chain uses TRBV29-1 and TRBJ1-6; perhaps TRBD1 is the D gene, with 5 bases matching. This TCR was recovered from a human patient who received an intestinal transplant, so some T cells may come from the graft donor. The material sequenced was PBMCs, taken 335 days after intestinal transplant. The nucleotide sequence reads TGCAGCGTCGCCGGGACGGAGAATTCACCCCTCCACTTT. Translated, it gives CSVAGTENSPLHF.